The source of this T cell receptor beta chain is a study of regulatory T cells in long-lasting Graves disease. Study results and caveats: Favored usage of TRBV28, TRBJ1-2 and TRBJ2-5 was recorded in persistent disease.

Trimming took 3 bases from V and 7 from J, leaving 12 bases between them. Germline V gene lookup returns CDR1 MDHEN and CDR2 SYDVKM. This CDR3 comprises 14 residues. This clonotype has ten or more counts. The antigen is undetermined. Time point of the sample: persistent/refractory GD, antithyroid drugs over 5 years with positive TRAb. RNA from PBMCs was the source of the TCR library. The authors built TCR beta libraries using iRepertoire HTBI primers and Arm-PCR of CDR3 regions. From the multiplex PCR reads, TCRdb called clonotypes with MiXCR, one entry per CDR3 protein. The table includes about 450,000 distinct CDR3 sequences, roughly a quarter detected once.

This rearrangement joins TRBV28 to TRBJ1-4, with TRBD1 as a possible D gene (6 bases). This material consisted of peripheral blood mononuclear cells (PBMCs), taken when the disease was refractory, from a patient treated with antithyroid drugs. This sequence originates from a female donor with Graves disease. Here the CDR3 DNA reads TGTGCCAGCAGTTTCGGGGGCGCATTTGAAAAACTGTTTTTT. Translation gives CASSFGGAFEKLFF.